The TCR beta chain under discussion was sequenced for a study of PD-1 blockade in classical Hodgkin lymphoma. Germline V gene data show CDR1 as SGHTA and CDR2 as FQGNSA. The V end was cut by 4 bases, the J end by 8 bases, with 17 bases between. CDR3 length equals 15 residues. Relapse after autologous stem cell transplantation occurred in every patient, and brentuximab vedotin exposure varied. TCRdb's copy holds only in-frame clones and misses some; the assay was immunoSEQ multiplex PCR. This table has about 110,000 clones, about 89% appearing once. The sequenced sample was peripheral blood mononuclear cells (PBMCs), obtained before the second cycle of nivolumab. This clonotype was obtained from a human donor with classical Hodgkin lymphoma. The chain employs TRBV7-2 and TRBJ1-4, with D possibly TRBD1 on 6 matching bases. The CDR3 bases are TGTGCCAGCAGCTCTGACAGGCGGAGTAGAGAAAAACTGTTTTTT. Translating it yields CASSSDRRSREKLFF.